These T cell receptor beta chains were read from a single sample in a study of T cells in Graves' hyperthyroidism and ophthalmopathy. TCRdb reanalysed the multiplex PCR reads using MiXCR and keeps one entry per CDR3 protein. The sample lists a few hundred thousand distinct CDR3 sequences; about 20% were seen once. Sample: blood. Every receptor here comes from a young man with Graves' ophthalmopathy. CDR3s include the opening cysteine and the closing phenylalanine or tryptophan. Fields, in order: V gene, clone size, D gene, J gene, CDR3 protein, CDR3 DNA. A D gene is named only where the DNA matches it firmly. Size values are once, few and many counts, or a class for expanded clones, and some rows have none.

>TRBV6-5|NA|NA|TRBJ2-2
CASSYLGNRHTGELFF
TGTGCCAGCAGTTACCTAGGGAACAGACACACCGGGGAGCTGTTTTTT
>TRBV20-1|NA|NA|TRBJ2-3
CSAPSPSTDTQYF
TGCAGTGCCCCGAGCCCCAGCACAGATACGCAGTATTTT
>TRBV3-1|many|TRBD1|TRBJ2-1
CASSRTAGTGNNNEQFF
TGTGCCAGCAGCCGAACCGCCGGGACAGGGAATAACAATGAGCAGTTCTTC
>TRBV20-1|NA|NA|TRBJ1-6
CSAVQAKGLNNSPLHF
TGCAGTGCTGTACAAGCCAAGGGCCTTAATAATTCACCCCTCCACTTT
>TRBV7-2|NA|TRBD1|TRBJ2-7
CASSSQPGQKYEQYF
TGTGCCAGCAGCTCCCAACCGGGACAGAAATACGAGCAGTACTTC
>TRBV7-9|few|NA|TRBJ2-1
CASSGREKRSAALNNEQFF
TGTGCCAGCAGCGGCCGGGAAAAGCGCTCAGCGGCCCTAAACAATGAGCAGTTCTTC
>TRBV5-4|few|TRBD2|TRBJ2-3
CASSLASGRPDTQYF
TGTGCCAGCAGCTTAGCTAGCGGGAGACCAGATACGCAGTATTTT
>TRBV15|few|NA|TRBJ1-3
CATSRDSGNTIYF
TGTGCCACCAGCAGAGATTCTGGAAACACCATATATTTT
>TRBV20-1|few|TRBD1|TRBJ1-1
CSAREQGAFTEAFF
TGCAGTGCTAGAGAACAGGGGGCGTTCACTGAAGCTTTCTTT
>TRBV14|few|NA|TRBJ1-1
CASSQILNTEAFF
TGTGCCAGCAGCCAAATACTGAACACTGAAGCTTTCTTT
>TRBV28|few|NA|TRBJ1-1
CASSFGGVAEAFF
TGTGCCAGCAGTTTTGGGGGAGTGGCTGAAGCTTTCTTT
>TRBV2|many|NA|TRBJ2-3
CASSDDSTDTQYF
TGTGCCAGCAGTGACGACAGCACAGATACGCAGTATTTT
>TRBV24-1|NA|NA|TRBJ2-2
CATSPDRNTGELFF
TGTGCCACCAGCCCAGACAGGAACACCGGGGAGCTGTTTTTT
>TRBV6-5|NA|NA|TRBJ1-5
CASSYLGGERGNAPQHF
TGTGCCAGCAGTTACCTTGGGGGCGAGCGGGGAAACGCGCCCCAGCATTTT
>TRBV6-1|NA|NA|TRBJ2-1
CASRSRGEQFF
TGTGCCAGCAGGTCCCGGGGTGAGCAGTTCTTC
>TRBV5-1|NA|TRBD1|TRBJ2-2
CASSFVAGGAGTGELFF
TGCGCCAGCAGCTTTGTGGCAGGGGGCGCGGGCACCGGGGAGCTGTTTTTT
>TRBV18|few|NA|TRBJ2-3
CASSPLDYPDTQYF
TGTGCCAGCTCACCACTGGATTACCCAGATACGCAGTATTTT
>TRBV12-3/TRBV12-4|many|NA|TRBJ2-7
CASSREGGNSYEQYF
TGTGCCAGCAGCCGGGAAGGCGGGAACTCCTACGAGCAGTACTTC
>TRBV11-2|NA|NA|TRBJ2-7
CASIHTADTSYEQYF
TGTGCCAGCATCCACACGGCGGATACCAGCTACGAGCAGTACTTC
>TRBV28|NA|NA|TRBJ1-4
CASRETNEKLFF
TGTGCCAGCAGGGAAACTAATGAAAAACTGTTTTTT
>TRBV30|many|NA|TRBJ2-1
CAGRTDSYNEQFF
TGTGCCGGACGGACGGACTCCTACAATGAGCAGTTCTTC
>TRBV2|many|TRBD1|TRBJ1-3
CASRPTGGYGNTIYF
TGTGCCAGCAGACCGACAGGGGGCTATGGAAACACCATATATTTT
>TRBV6-6|many|NA|TRBJ1-4
CASSYEEGRTTNEKLFF
TGTGCCAGCAGTTACGAGGAGGGGCGGACAACTAATGAAAAACTGTTTTTT
>TRBV16|NA|TRBD1|TRBJ2-7
CASSHPGQGAYEQYF
TGTGCCAGCAGCCACCCGGGACAGGGGGCCTACGAGCAGTACTTC
>TRBV18|NA|NA|TRBJ2-7
CASSPMENHYEQYF
TGTGCCAGCTCACCCATGGAAAACCACTACGAGCAGTACTTC
>TRBV27|few|NA|TRBJ2-6
CASSAGAPGPGANVLTF
TGTGCCAGCAGTGCAGGGGCCCCAGGACCCGGGGCCAACGTCCTGACTTTC
>TRBV18|few|NA|TRBJ1-3
CASSLGAIGNTIYF
TGTGCCAGCTCACTTGGTGCCATCGGAAACACCATATATTTT